Sequencing of this TCR beta chain was carried out in a study of cytomegalovirus exposure and HLA in healthy donors. Study-wide results and limits: TCR beta chains associated with HLA were, in a later analysis, more clonally expanded than equally common others. Cytomegalovirus-associated status was assigned to 164 TCR beta chains. Later work found most CMV-associated TCR beta chains apparently HLA-restricted.

A multiplex PCR was run with 60 Vbeta primers and 13 Jbeta primers. TCRdb's copy holds only in-frame clones and misses some; the assay was immunoSEQ multiplex PCR. This table holds roughly 100,000 clones, 55% to 75% found once. Trimming stripped 5 bases from V and 8 bases from J, with 18 bases between. CDR3 length: 13 amino acids. Germline loops: CDR1 SQVTM, CDR2 ANQGSEA. About this clone itself: The antigen remains unidentified.

V gene TRBV29-1 combines with J gene TRBJ1-2; a weak D match, TRBD1 (6 bases). The sequence came from a man aged 30-40 years in good health and CMV-seropositive. Sequencing was carried out using PBMCs. CDR3 amino acids: CSVFEGGRRGYTF. CDR3 in DNA: TGCAGCGTTTTCGAAGGGGGTCGCCGGGGCTACACCTTC.